A single sample gave rise to the 3 T cell receptor beta chains below, sequenced in a study of Ad26.COV2.S vaccination and SARS-CoV-2 variants. As to treatment: roughly 19 received Ad26.COV2.S at low or high dose, single or two shots; about 5 received placebo; per-sample allocation not given. Day 63 after the first injection of vaccine or placebo was the sampling time. The data were produced by immunoSEQ multiplex PCR, yet TCRdb's version contains in-frame clones alone and is incomplete. In the table there are roughly 680,000 clones, approximately 88% of which are singletons. Sequenced here: peripheral blood, sampled in a trial of Ad26.COV2.S vaccine versus placebo. Every receptor here comes from a person aged 18-60 years who received the Ad26.COV2.S COVID-19 vaccine or a placebo.

This clone came up a few times. The chain joins TRBV2 to TRBJ2-1, with 7 nucleotides matching TRBD1. CDR1 SNHLY and CDR2 FYNNEI come from the germline V gene. Losses at the gene ends were 6 bases for V and 9 bases for J; bases not matched to a gene: 14. The CDR3 totals 15 residues. CDR3 residues: CASRELSVAGGEQFF. As DNA, the CDR3 is TGTGCCAGCAGGGAACTTAGCGTGGCAGGGGGTGAGCAGTTCTTC.

The gene calls are TRBV5-4 and TRBJ2-3, with 8 nucleotides matching TRBD2. Losses at the gene ends were 5 bases for V and 1 base for J; bases not matched to a gene: 6. Germline V gives CDR1 SGHNT, CDR2 YYREEE (reference sequence). The CDR3 contains 15 residues. CDR3 amino acids: CASRLSGGGTDTQYF. Here the CDR3 DNA reads TGTGCCAGCAGGTTAAGCGGGGGTGGCACAGATACGCAGTATTTT.

The rearrangement links TRBV5-4 to TRBJ2-7; the D call may be TRBD1 or TRBD2 (5 bases each). The length of the CDR3 is 15 residues. Per the germline V gene, CDR1 is SGHNT and CDR2 is YYREEE (reference sequence). Trimming took 3 bases from V and 2 from J, leaving 15 bases between them. CDR3 residues: CASSSGTTRPYEQYF. CDR3 nucleotide sequence: TGTGCCAGCAGCTCTGGGACGACCAGGCCCTACGAGCAGTACTTC.